This is a list of T cell receptor beta chains from one sample in a study of blood T cell repertoires in COVID-19. Sequencing was performed with immunoSEQ multiplex PCR; in TCRdb, only in-frame clones are kept and a portion is missing. The sample records fewer than 180,000 clones, roughly nine tenths being singletons. The sequencing input was peripheral blood. Receptors originate from an older woman with active or convalescent COVID-19. CDR3s include the opening cysteine and the closing phenylalanine or tryptophan. D genes are given only for firm matches. The size field is filled for only some rows; it gives once, few, many or a size class.

TRBJ1-4	.	TRBV15	TRBD1	14	TGTGCCACCAGCATAGGGACAGGGGGGGAAAAACTGTTTTTT	CATSIGTGGEKLFF
TRBJ2-2	.	TRBV27	.	12	TGTGCCAGCAGTTTACGTCGGGGGGAGCTGTTTTTT	CASSLRRGELFF
TRBJ2-7	.	TRBV14	.	16	TGTGCCAGCAGCCCCCTTGGTAGCCGTGGTCTATACGAGCAGTACTTC	CASSPLGSRGLYEQYF
TRBJ1-2	.	TRBV29-1	TRBD1	14	TGCAGCGTTGCCCTCCTGGACAGGGTGGGTGGCTACACCTTC	CSVALLDRVGGYTF
TRBJ2-3	.	TRBV7-3	TRBD2	16	TGTGCCAGCAGCCAAGGCGGGGGACCTATCACAGATACGCAGTATTTT	CASSQGGGPITDTQYF
TRBJ2-5	once	TRBV9	TRBD2	14	TGTGCCAGCAGCGCGCGGGGGGTCCAAGAGACCCAGTACTTC	CASSARGVQETQYF
TRBJ2-2	.	TRBV5-1	.	15	TGCGCCAGCAGCTTGGCCTTGGGCCTCACCGGGGAGCTGTTTTTT	CASSLALGLTGELFF
TRBJ1-1	.	TRBV9	.	14	TGTGCCAGCAGCCCAACCGACAAGAACACTGAAGCTTTCTTT	CASSPTDKNTEAFF
TRBJ1-1	.	TRBV10-1	.	13	TGCGCCAGCAGTGAAGACATTACCACTGAAGCTTTCTTT	CASSEDITTEAFF
TRBJ2-5	.	TRBV7-2	.	16	TGTGCCAGCAGCCAAAACCCCGGTCCGAACCAAGAGACCCAGTACTTC	CASSQNPGPNQETQYF
TRBJ1-1	.	TRBV4-3	.	16	TGCGCCAGCAGCCAAGGCTTGGGGGCGATGAACACTGAAGCTTTCTTT	CASSQGLGAMNTEAFF
TRBJ1-6	.	TRBV5-6	TRBD1	16	TGTGCCAGCAGCGTTCGACAGGGGGCGGTTAATTCACCCCTCCACTTT	CASSVRQGAVNSPLHF
TRBJ1-2	.	TRBV6-6	TRBD1	14	TGTGCCAGCAGTTACTCGACTACAGGGGACGGCTACACCTTC	CASSYSTTGDGYTF
TRBJ1-2	.	TRBV16	.	15	TGTGCCAGCAGCCACGGGCCGGCAGGAGGTTATGGCTACACCTTC	CASSHGPAGGYGYTF
TRBJ2-3	.	TRBV7-8	.	17	TGTGCCAGCAGCTACGAGGGACGGCAGGGGAGGGCAGATACGCAGTATTTT	CASSYEGRQGRADTQYF
TRBJ1-3	.	TRBV23-1	TRBD1	16	TGCGCCAGCAAGAGAAAACAGGGGCCGGGTCTTTTCCCCATATATTTT	CASKRKQGPGLFPIYF
TRBJ1-5	.	TRBV3-1/TRBV3-2	.	14	TGTGCCAGCAGTCAAACAGGTAGCCATCAGCCCCAGCATTTT	CASSQTGSHQPQHF
TRBJ2-1	.	TRBV5-1	TRBD2	17	TGCGCCAGCAGCCTAGGGACTAGCGGGGGGGCCTACAATGAGCAGTTCTTC	CASSLGTSGGAYNEQFF
TRBJ2-1	.	TRBV9	.	12	TGTGCCAGCAGCGTTCCGGGAAATGAGCAGTTCTTC	CASSVPGNEQFF
TRBJ1-2	.	TRBV5-5	.	15	TGTGCCAGCAGCTTGGGACGGGGGTCAGGCTATGGCTACACCTTC	CASSLGRGSGYGYTF
TRBJ2-1	once	TRBV6-2/TRBV6-3	.	14	TGTGCCAGCAGTTTCCTGGGCAGTGGAAATGAGCAGTTCTTC	CASSFLGSGNEQFF
TRBJ2-7	.	TRBV7-3	.	15	TGTGCCAGCAGCTTATATGGCAGAAGCTCCTACGAGCAGTACTTC	CASSLYGRSSYEQYF
TRBJ2-7	once	TRBV10-3	TRBD1	13	TGTGCCACGACCGGGACAGTAGGTCCCGAGCAGTACTTC	CATTGTVGPEQYF
TRBJ1-1	.	TRBV7-8	.	15	TGTGCCAGCACCTCGGGTGGGGGGGTGTACACTGAAGCTTTCTTT	CASTSGGGVYTEAFF
TRBJ1-4	.	TRBV29-1	.	18	TGCAGCGTCCGGAGGGATACAGGTAATTCGGGAACTAATGAAAAACTGTTTTTT	CSVRRDTGNSGTNEKLFF
TRBJ1-2	.	TRBV5-1	.	14	TGCGCCAGCAGCTTGGACAGGGAATTTTATGGCTACACCTTC	CASSLDREFYGYTF
TRBJ2-7	.	TRBV10-3	.	16	TGTGCCATCAGTGAGTCTTTGACAGGTTTGGCCTACGAGCAGTACTTC	CAISESLTGLAYEQYF
TRBJ2-1	.	TRBV5-5	TRBD1	16	TGTGCCAGCAGCTCCCTCGGACAGGTCTCCTACAATGAGCAGTTCTTC	CASSSLGQVSYNEQFF
TRBJ2-1	once	TRBV2	.	10	TGTGCCAGCAGTGAGACAGAGCAGTTCTTC	CASSETEQFF
TRBJ1-1	.	TRBV6-2/TRBV6-3	TRBD1	15	TGTGCCAGCAGTTACGGGACAGGGGTGGGCACTGAAGCTTTCTTT	CASSYGTGVGTEAFF
TRBJ2-7	once	TRBV7-7	.	14	TGTGCTAGCAGCTTAAACCCGGGGGCCTACGAGCAGTACTTC	CASSLNPGAYEQYF
TRBJ1-1	few	TRBV12-5	.	14	TGTGCTAGCAGCATCGGGGGGCGTCACACTGAAGCTTTCTTT	CASSIGGRHTEAFF
TRBJ1-2	.	TRBV12-3/TRBV12-4	.	13	TGTGCCAGCAGTTTAGTATCAGGCTATGGCTACACCTTC	CASSLVSGYGYTF
TRBJ1-4	.	TRBV2	TRBD1	14	TGTGCCAGCAGTAGGCAGGGGGAGGCTGAAAAACTGTTTTTT	CASSRQGEAEKLFF
TRBJ1-1	once	TRBV7-9	.	13	TGTGCCAGCAGGAACAACAGGTACACTGAAGCTTTCTTT	CASRNNRYTEAFF
TRBJ1-5	.	TRBV19	.	13	TGTGCCTCGAAAGCGGAGCTGGGTCAGCCCCAGCATTTT	CASKAELGQPQHF
TRBJ1-3	once	TRBV4-1	.	16	TGCGCCAGCAGCCAAGATAACTTGATCCCCGGAAACACCATATATTTT	CASSQDNLIPGNTIYF
TRBJ2-5	.	TRBV3-1/TRBV3-2	.	14	TGTGCCAGCACCCAGTGGGGCCCCGGGGAGACCCAGTACTTC	CASTQWGPGETQYF
TRBJ2-7	.	TRBV7-2	TRBD2	13	TGTGCCAGCAGCACCTACGGGGGGGACGAGCAGTACTTC	CASSTYGGDEQYF
TRBJ2-2	.	TRBV2	TRBD1	15	TGTGCCAGCAGCCGACAGGGAAGAAGCACCGGGGAGCTGTTTTTT	CASSRQGRSTGELFF
TRBJ2-3	few	TRBV19	TRBD1	17	TGTGCCAGTAGTATAGTTGATCAAGGGACAGGCACAGATACGCAGTATTTT	CASSIVDQGTGTDTQYF
TRBJ2-7	.	TRBV5-1	TRBD1	14	TGCGCCAGTAAATCCGGGACAGGGTCTTACGAGCAGTACTTC	CASKSGTGSYEQYF
TRBJ1-2	.	TRBV20-1	TRBD1	11	TGCAGTGCTAGAGGGTGGCAGGGGGATACCTTC	CSARGWQGDTF
TRBJ2-3	.	TRBV6-6	TRBD2	15	TGTGCCAGCAGTTCCGGACTAGCGGGGCTAGATACGCAGTATTTT	CASSSGLAGLDTQYF
TRBJ1-6	.	TRBV18	TRBD1	14	TGTGCCAGCTCGCCCGGGACAGGGGGCGTACCCCTCCACTTT	CASSPGTGGVPLHF
TRBJ1-2	.	TRBV12-3/TRBV12-4	.	13	TGTGCCAGCAGTTTAACAGCTTTCTATGGCTACACCTTC	CASSLTAFYGYTF
TRBJ1-2	.	TRBV19	.	11	TGTGCCAGCCGGGTGGATGATGGCTACACCTTC	CASRVDDGYTF
TRBJ2-5	.	TRBV2	.	14	TGTGCCAGCAGTGGAACCGCGACTCAAGAGACCCAGTACTTC	CASSGTATQETQYF
TRBJ1-2	.	TRBV3-1/TRBV3-2	TRBD1	14	TGTGCCAGCAGCGTCCGGGACAGGGAACATGGCTACACCTTC	CASSVRDREHGYTF
TRBJ2-1	.	TRBV25-1	TRBD2	14	TGTGCCAGCAACCTAGCGGGGGAATACAATGAGCAGTTCTTC	CASNLAGEYNEQFF